The sample holds many counts of the clone carrying this T cell receptor (beta chain). The CDR3 length is 14 residues. J lost 4 bases, V lost 4 bases, and 6 bases had no gene match. TCRdb re-derived calls from the RT-PCR reads in MiXCR, one entry per CDR3 protein. This table holds about 680,000 distinct CDR3 sequences, around 14% found once. Sequences were obtained from memory CD4+ T cells from blood. The TCR was taken from a female donor in good health, serving as a healthy control. This chain joins TRBV12-3 or TRBV12-4 and TRBJ1-2, with 7 bases aligning to TRBD1. The CDR3 here is CASSYTGASYGYTF. The CDR3 DNA reads TGTGCCAGCAGTTATACAGGGGCGTCCTATGGCTACACCTTC.